These 22 T cell receptor beta chains came from one sample sequenced in a study of response to subunit inactivated influenza vaccine. One entry per CDR3 protein, called by TCRdb with MiXCR from the RT-PCR reads. This sample has roughly 650,000 distinct CDR3 sequences; approximately 14% occur once, and the top ten carry around 10%. The sample here was PBMCs from blood, taken 11 to 12 days after vaccination. The receptors come from a man in his fifties who received an inactivated influenza vaccine.

This clonotype was detected only a few times. The gene calls are TRBV20-1 and TRBJ1-2, with D tentatively TRBD1 (6 bases). Looked up from germline, CDR1 is DFQATT and CDR2 is SNEGSKA (reference sequence). The V end lost 3 bases, the J end lost 7 bases, and 21 bases lay between the germline ends. This CDR3 region has 15 residues. The CDR3 DNA follows: TGCAGTGCTAGTCCGGGGGGGGCGGCCTGGACTGGCTACACCTTC. Encoded protein: CSASPGGAAWTGYTF.

This sequence joins TRBV6-5 and TRBJ2-7; TRBD1 agrees at 7 bases. Germline V lookup: CDR1 MNHEY, CDR2 SVGAGI. J was trimmed by 1 base and V by 6 bases; bases with no gene match: 9. This CDR3 contains 15 residues. The CDR3 protein is CASSLGTAPSYEQYF. CDR3 nucleotides: TGTGCCAGCAGCTTAGGGACAGCGCCATCCTACGAGCAGTACTTC.

The V and J genes are TRBV20-1 and TRBJ2-5, with 8 nucleotides matching TRBD2. CDR1 is DFQATT and CDR2 is SNEGSKA in the germline V gene (reference sequence). Trimming cost V 2 bases and J 4 bases; bases outside gene matches: 12. This CDR3 spans 16 amino acids. In DNA form, the CDR3 reads TGCAGTGCTAGAATGGATGGCGGGAGGAGAGGAGAGACCCAGTACTTC. Translation gives CSARMDGGRRGETQYF.

The chain links TRBV24-1 to TRBJ2-2, with unresolved D. Germline lookup yields CDR1 KGHDR and CDR2 SFDVKD. The ends were cut back, 0 bases at V and 0 bases at J, with 4 bases in the middle. The CDR3 is 15 residues long. The CDR3 region is CATSDLSSNTGELFF. CDR3 nucleotides: TGTGCCACCAGTGATTTGTCTTCGAACACCGGGGAGCTGTTTTTT.

This clonotype has a handful of counts. The chain joins TRBV20-1 to TRBJ2-7, with TRBD1 matching over 7 bases. Trimming removed 6 bases from V and 4 bases from J; junction bases left unmatched: 6. This CDR3 contains 12 residues. Germline assignment: CDR1 DFQATT and CDR2 SNEGSKA (reference sequence). CDR3 amino acids: CSAKRQGYEQYF. For the CDR3, the DNA is TGCAGTGCCAAGAGACAGGGATACGAGCAGTACTTC.

This clonotype was seen a handful of times. The genes are TRBV2 and TRBJ2-7, with 14 bases matching TRBD2. The CDR3 has 15 amino acids. From germline, CDR1 is SNHLY and CDR2 FYNNEI. The junction had 5 bases not matched to a gene; V was cut back by 6 bases and J by 4 bases. The CDR3 sequence is CASREGLAGEYEQYF. Written as DNA, the CDR3 is TGTGCCAGCAGGGAGGGACTAGCGGGAGAATACGAGCAGTACTTC.

This chain links TRBV6-2 or TRBV6-3 with TRBJ2-3; D gene unclear. The germline V and J ends were trimmed by 0 bases and 4 bases, with 5 bases remaining between them. Germline lookup yields CDR1 MNHEY and CDR2 SVGEGT. The CDR3 is 13 amino acids. CDR3 DNA: TGTGCCAGCAGTTACTCGATCCCAGATACGCAGTATTTT. Encoded protein: CASSYSIPDTQYF.

The gene calls are TRBV5-5 and TRBJ2-6; weak D call: TRBD1 (5 bases). Trimming took off 0 bases at V and 4 bases at J, with 8 bases between the two ends. Germline CDR1 and CDR2: SGHKS and YYEKEE (reference sequence). The CDR3 runs 15 residues. CDR3 DNA sequence: TGTGCCAGCAGCTTGGTTCAGGGAGGGGCCAACGTCCTGACTTTC. It specifies CASSLVQGGANVLTF.

This clonotype appeared a few times. CDR3 DNA: TGCAGTGCTATAACAGGGGGTAACACTGAAGCTTTCTTT. Its protein is CSAITGGNTEAFF. This chain connects TRBV20-1 to TRBJ1-1; the match to TRBD1 covers 8 bases. Trimming cost V 4 bases and J 2 bases; bases outside gene matches: 3. Per the germline V gene, CDR1 is DFQATT and CDR2 is SNEGSKA (reference sequence). The CDR3 is 13 amino acids.

The chain is built from TRBV6-6 and TRBJ1-2, with D tentatively TRBD1 (5 bases). The CDR3 runs to 13 residues. The germline gives CDR1 MNHNY, CDR2 SVGAGI (reference sequence). V was shortened by 5 bases and J by 8 bases, with 15 bases between the two germline ends. The CDR3 nucleotides read TGTGCCAGCAGTGGGGGACCTGGAAAGGGCTACACCTTC. This codes for CASSGGPGKGYTF.

This clonotype occurred a few times. The V gene is TRBV6-2 or TRBV6-3, the J gene TRBJ2-7, with unresolved D. V lost 2 bases and J 4 bases, leaving 12 bases between the germline ends. The CDR3 sequence is 14 residues long. The germline V gene has CDR1 MNHEY and CDR2 SVGEGT. This CDR3 reads CASSYQSPRYEQYF. The CDR3 DNA follows: TGTGCCAGCAGTTACCAATCCCCACGGTACGAGCAGTACTTC.

This clonotype was recorded a few times. The rearrangement joins TRBV29-1 to TRBJ2-1; 13 bases fit TRBD2. Trimming at V came to 6 bases and at J to 7 bases, leaving 3 bases not matched to a gene. Per the germline V gene, CDR1 is SQVTM and CDR2 is ANQGSEA. This CDR3 spans 13 amino acids. CDR3 bases: TGCAGCGTCCGGACTAGCGGGAGAAATGAGCAGTTCTTC. Amino acid sequence: CSVRTSGRNEQFF.

A few counts support this clonotype. The genes are TRBV5-1 and TRBJ2-6, with D possibly matching TRBD1 (6 bases). Germline V gives CDR1 SGHRS, CDR2 YFSETQ. This CDR3 region has 14 residues. Trimming stripped 1 base from V and 9 bases from J, with 11 bases between. CDR3 loop: CASSLTGNNNVLTF. CDR3 sequence (DNA): TGCGCCAGCAGCTTGACAGGGAACAACAACGTCCTGACTTTC.

This clonotype was seen only a few times. The chain uses TRBV6-2 or TRBV6-3 and TRBJ2-1, with 15 bases matching TRBD2. CDR3 size: 17 residues. Germline CDR1 MNHEY, CDR2 SVGEGT. V gave up 7 bases and J gave up 0 bases; unmatched junction bases: 4. The chain's CDR3 is CASTGLAGGDSYNEQFF. Here the CDR3 DNA reads TGTGCCAGCACCGGACTAGCGGGAGGGGACTCCTACAATGAGCAGTTCTTC.

This clonotype was found many times. CDR3 sequence (DNA): TGTGCCAGCAGCTTAGGGACTAGCGGGAGGTACGAGCAGTACTTC. Translating it yields CASSLGTSGRYEQYF. The chain links TRBV7-9 to TRBJ2-7; the match to TRBD2 covers 14 bases. Germline V CDR1 and CDR2: SEHNR, FQNEAQ (reference sequence). This CDR3 has 15 residues. Trimming at V came to 1 base and at J to 4 bases, leaving 0 bases not matched to a gene.

The rearrangement links TRBV7-2 to TRBJ1-1; the D gene is possibly TRBD1 (6 bases). This CDR3 is 15 amino acids long. Germline V gene sequence: CDR1 SGHTA, CDR2 FQGNSA. Between the trimmed V and J ends, which lost 1 base and 1 base, there was a span of 10 bases. CDR3 in DNA: TGTGCCAGCAGCTTAGACAGGGTGGGGAACACTGAAGCTTTCTTT. Translated: CASSLDRVGNTEAFF.

This clonotype appeared a few times. J is TRBJ2-2 and V is TRBV7-7, with 9 bases fitting TRBD2. The J segment lost 4 bases and the V segment lost 4 bases, leaving 7 bases of the junction unmatched. In germline, CDR1 is SSHAT, CDR2 FNYEAQ (reference sequence). The CDR3 contains 16 residues. The CDR3 reads CASSYLAGEFTGELFF. In DNA, the CDR3 is TGTGCCAGCAGCTACTTAGCGGGAGAGTTCACCGGGGAGCTGTTTTTT.

This clonotype was counted only a few times. J is TRBJ2-3 and V is TRBV12-3 or TRBV12-4; no clear D. The CDR3 totals 16 residues. The V end lost 3 bases, the J end lost 0 bases, and 13 bases lay between the germline ends. The chain's CDR3 is CASSFSSRPSTDTQYF. CDR3 in DNA: TGTGCCAGCAGTTTCAGTAGCCGTCCTAGCACAGATACGCAGTATTTT.

In its sample, this clonotype was seen a few times. The rearrangement uses TRBV7-2 and TRBJ1-6, with 12 nucleotides matching TRBD1. J was trimmed by 10 bases and V by 5 bases; bases with no gene match: 9. Germline-derived CDR1 and CDR2 are SGHTA and FQGNSA. The CDR3 length is 16 residues. For the CDR3, the DNA is TGTGCCAGCAGCGCTGACGCCGGGACAGGGGGCTCACCCCTCCACTTT. Translation: CASSADAGTGGSPLHF.

This clonotype was detected many times. The chain has TRBV10-3 and TRBJ1-2; TRBD1 is a possible D gene (6 bases). Trimming pared 6 bases from V and 2 bases from J, leaving 10 bases between. This CDR3 is built from 13 residues. CDR1 ENHRY and CDR2 SYGVKD come from the germline V gene. CDR3: CAISLDSNYGYTF. DNA for the CDR3: TGTGCCATCAGCTTGGACAGCAACTATGGCTACACCTTC.

This clonotype was observed a few times. The rearrangement joins TRBV15 to TRBJ1-5; 12 bases align to TRBD1. The trim removed 4 bases at V and 2 bases at J, leaving 12 bases unmatched. Germline V gene data show CDR1 as LNHNV and CDR2 as YYDKDF (reference sequence). The CDR3 has 19 amino acids. The CDR3 coding sequence is TGTGCCACCAGCACACAAACCGGGACAGGGGGCTTGGGCAATCAGCCCCAGCATTTT. Translating it yields CATSTQTGTGGLGNQPQHF.

The V and J genes are TRBV6-4 and TRBJ2-2, with 9 bases that match TRBD2. This CDR3 has 18 amino acids. Germline loops: CDR1 MRHNA, CDR2 SNTAGT. V was clipped by 4 bases and J by 7 bases; unmatched bases: 16. Written as DNA, the CDR3 is TGTGCCAGCAGTGCCGAACCTATTAGCGGGGGATATTACGGGGAGCTGTTTTTT. Encoded protein: CASSAEPISGGYYGELFF.